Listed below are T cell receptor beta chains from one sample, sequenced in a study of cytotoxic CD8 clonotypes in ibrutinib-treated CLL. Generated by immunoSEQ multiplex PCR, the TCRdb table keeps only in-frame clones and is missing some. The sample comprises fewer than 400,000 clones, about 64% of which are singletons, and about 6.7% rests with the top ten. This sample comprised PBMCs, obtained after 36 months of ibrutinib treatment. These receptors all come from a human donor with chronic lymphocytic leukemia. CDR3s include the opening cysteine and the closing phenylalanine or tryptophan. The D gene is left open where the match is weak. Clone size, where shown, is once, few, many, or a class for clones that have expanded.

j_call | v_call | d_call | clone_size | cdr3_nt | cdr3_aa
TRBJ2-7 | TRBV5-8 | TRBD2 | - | TGTGCCAGCAGCCCGGGACTAGCGGGATTGACCTACGAGCAGTACTTC | CASSPGLAGLTYEQYF
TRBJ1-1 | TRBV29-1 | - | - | TGCAGCGTTGAAGCGAGAAACACTGAAGCTTTCTTT | CSVEARNTEAFF
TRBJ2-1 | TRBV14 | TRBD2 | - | TGTGCCAGCAAACCGACTAGCGGGACATACAATGAGCAGTTCTTC | CASKPTSGTYNEQFF
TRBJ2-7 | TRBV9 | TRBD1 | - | TGTGCCAGCAGCGCCGATACAGGGGAAGGCTCCTACGAGCAGTACTTC | CASSADTGEGSYEQYF
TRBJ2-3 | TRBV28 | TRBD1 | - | TGTGCCAGCAGCCCCATTGACAGGGGAGCAGATACGCAGTATTTT | CASSPIDRGADTQYF
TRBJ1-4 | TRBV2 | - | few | TGTGCCAGCAGTGATGGGCAGGGGATTGAAAAACTGTTTTTT | CASSDGQGIEKLFF
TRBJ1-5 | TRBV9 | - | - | TGTGCCAGCAGCGTCGACAGTTATAGCAATCAGCCCCAGCATTTT | CASSVDSYSNQPQHF
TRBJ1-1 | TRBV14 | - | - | TGTGCCAGCACTCTACTCCGCCAGGCAAGGGCTTTCTTT | CASTLLRQARAFF
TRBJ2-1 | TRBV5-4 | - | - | TGTGCCAGCAGCTCACCCTCTAGAGGAACATACAATGAGCAGTTCTTC | CASSSPSRGTYNEQFF
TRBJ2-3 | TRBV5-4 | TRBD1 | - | TGTGCCAGCAGCATGTGGACAGGGGGTTACCCAGATACGCAGTATTTT | CASSMWTGGYPDTQYF
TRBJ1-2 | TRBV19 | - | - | TGTGCCAGTAGTATTTTGCCCTCTGTATCGAACTACACCTTC | CASSILPSVSNYTF
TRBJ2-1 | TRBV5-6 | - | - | TGTGCCAGCAGCTTGGCTGCGGGCCCCAATGAGCAGTTCTTC | CASSLAAGPNEQFF
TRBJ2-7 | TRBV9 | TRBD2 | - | TGTGCCAGCAGCTCAAGGACTAGCGGGGCCTTATACGAGCAGTACTTC | CASSSRTSGALYEQYF
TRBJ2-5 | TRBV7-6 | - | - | TGTGCCAGCAGCTTACCGGCTGGGACTTGGTCTCGAGAGACCCAGTACTTC | CASSLPAGTWSRETQYF
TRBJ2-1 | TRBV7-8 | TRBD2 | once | TGTGCCAGCAGCTTAGGGCTAGCGGGACCTTACAATGAGCAGTTCTTC | CASSLGLAGPYNEQFF
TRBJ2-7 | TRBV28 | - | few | TGTGCCAGCAGCCAGGGGGGACTAACTCAACCCTACGAGCAGTACTTC | CASSQGGLTQPYEQYF
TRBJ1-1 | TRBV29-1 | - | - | TGCAGCGTCGTTAAACGTCATTGGGGGCGAGGAACTGAAGCTTTCTTT | CSVVKRHWGRGTEAFF
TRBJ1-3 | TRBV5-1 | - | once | TGCGCCAGCAGCTTGGACGTTGGCGGACGAAACACCATATATTTT | CASSLDVGGRNTIYF
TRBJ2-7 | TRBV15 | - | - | TGTGCCACCAGCAGAGATAGTTGGGAGCAGTACTTC | CATSRDSWEQYF
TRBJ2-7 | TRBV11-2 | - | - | TGTGCCAGCAGCTTACTTCGGGTCGCAGGGCGCGTCTACGAGCAGTACTTC | CASSLLRVAGRVYEQYF
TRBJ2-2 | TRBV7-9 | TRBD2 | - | TGTGCCATCACGCGAGTACTAGCGCCACTTAACACCGGGGAGCTGTTTTTT | CAITRVLAPLNTGELFF
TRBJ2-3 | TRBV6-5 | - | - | TGTGCCAGCAGGGTGGGACTCTACAACACAGATACGCAGTATTTT | CASRVGLYNTDTQYF
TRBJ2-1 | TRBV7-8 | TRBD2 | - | TGTGCCACGACTGATAGCGGGATTTGGGGCAATGAGCAGTTCTTC | CATTDSGIWGNEQFF
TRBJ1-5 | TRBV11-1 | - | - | TGTGCCAGCAGCCCGGGTGTGTTTCAGCCCCAGCATTTT | CASSPGVFQPQHF
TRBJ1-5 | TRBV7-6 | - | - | TGTGCCAGCAGCTTAGCGTCGGATCAGCCCCAGCATTTT | CASSLASDQPQHF
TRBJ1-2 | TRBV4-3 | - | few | TGCGCCAGCAGCTCGCGGGTGTGGACTCTCGGCGGCTACACCTTC | CASSSRVWTLGGYTF
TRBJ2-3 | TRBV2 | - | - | TGTGCCAGCAGTGAAACTGGGAAGTTTACCACAGATACGCAGTATTTT | CASSETGKFTTDTQYF
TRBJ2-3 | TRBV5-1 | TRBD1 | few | TGCGCCAGCAGCTTAATTCAAGCAGGGGGAAGCACAGATACGCAGTATTTT | CASSLIQAGGSTDTQYF
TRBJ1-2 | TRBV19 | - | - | TGTGCCAGTAGTACCAGGGGTGGTGGCTACACCTTC | CASSTRGGGYTF
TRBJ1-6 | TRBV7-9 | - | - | TGTGCCAGCAGGCGGTCCCTTTCACCCCCCCACTTT | CASRRSLSPPHF
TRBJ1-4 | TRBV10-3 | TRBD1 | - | TGTGCCATCAGTGGACAGGGAGAAGAAAAACTGTTTTTT | CAISGQGEEKLFF
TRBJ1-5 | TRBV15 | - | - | TGTGCCACCAGCGCGGGACAACTTAGCAATCAGCCCCAGCATTTT | CATSAGQLSNQPQHF
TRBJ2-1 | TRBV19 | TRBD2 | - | TGTGCCAGTCGACGCCTAGCGGGAGACAATGAGCAGTTCTTC | CASRRLAGDNEQFF
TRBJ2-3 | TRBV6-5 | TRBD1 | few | TGTGCCAGCAGGGGAAGGGACAGGAGAGGAGATACGCAGTATTTT | CASRGRDRRGDTQYF
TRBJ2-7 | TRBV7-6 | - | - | TGTGCCAGCAGCTTAGGTTCACAGTCGGCTTGGGAGCAGTACTTC | CASSLGSQSAWEQYF
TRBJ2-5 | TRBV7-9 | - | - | TGTGCCAGCAGCCCACGGGACGTTTGGGAGACCCAGTACTTC | CASSPRDVWETQYF
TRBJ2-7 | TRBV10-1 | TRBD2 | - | TGCGCCAGCACCGAGACTAGCCTTGCTTCCTACGAGCAGTACTTC | CASTETSLASYEQYF
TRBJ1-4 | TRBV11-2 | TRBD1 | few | TGTGCCAGCACCGACAGGGGGGTAACTAATGAAAAACTGTTTTTT | CASTDRGVTNEKLFF
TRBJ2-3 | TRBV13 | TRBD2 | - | TGTGCCAGCAGCTCCGCCAGCGGGAGCCGCGATACGCAGTATTTT | CASSSASGSRDTQYF
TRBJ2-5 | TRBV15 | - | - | TGTGCCACCAGGCGTAGCGGAGAAGAGACCCAGTACTTC | CATRRSGEETQYF
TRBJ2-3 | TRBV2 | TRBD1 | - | TGTGCCAGCAGTGAGGACAGGGTATCTCATACGCAGTATTTT | CASSEDRVSHTQYF
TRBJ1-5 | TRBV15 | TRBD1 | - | TGTGCCACCAGCAGAGATCAGGCAGGGGGCTCTCAGCCCCAGCATTTT | CATSRDQAGGSQPQHF
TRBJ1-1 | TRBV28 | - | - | TGTGCCAGCAGTCTGAGGAGTACTTTGAACACTGAAGCTTTCTTT | CASSLRSTLNTEAFF
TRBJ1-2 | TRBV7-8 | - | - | TGTGCCAGCAGCCAACACGCCGCTGGGTATGGCTACACCTTC | CASSQHAAGYGYTF
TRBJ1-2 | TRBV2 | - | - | TGTGCCAGCAGTGAATCACCAGCCGGGGGCTACACCTTC | CASSESPAGGYTF
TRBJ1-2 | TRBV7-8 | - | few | TGTGCCAGCAGCTTCGCCGGGGATGGCTACACCTTC | CASSFAGDGYTF
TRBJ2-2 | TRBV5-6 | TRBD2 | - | TGTGCCAGCACCCCGGGACTAGCGCAGAACACCGGGGAGCTGTTTTTT | CASTPGLAQNTGELFF